This TCR beta chain was identified in a study of CD8 T cells in Susac syndrome. General study results and limits: In its TCR sequencing and HLA analysis, the study acknowledged that the number of individuals was relatively small.

With random hexamers, reverse transcription was performed on about 0.45 to 1 ug of RNA. TCR beta CDR3 was amplified by immunoSEQ covering 54 Vbeta and 13 Jbeta. TCRdb passed the immunoSEQ multiplex PCR reads through MiXCR, listing each CDR3 protein once. The sample contains about 130,000 distinct CDR3 sequences, about 94% of which appear only once. CD8+ and CD4+ T cells circulating in blood were sequenced for TCR beta. The healthy controls were matched to patients by age and sex. As concerns this clonotype: No antigen is known for it.

CDR1 SEHNR and CDR2 FQNEAQ come from the germline V gene (reference sequence). V shed 1 base and J 6 bases; nucleotides not matched to a gene: 5. There are 14 residues in the CDR3. This chain uses TRBV7-9 with TRBJ1-1; 7 bases fit TRBD1. Material: CD4+ T cells from PBMCs. The clonotype comes from a human donor in good health. CDR3 sequence: CASSLDRGLAEAFF. The CDR3 DNA follows: TGTGCCAGCAGCTTAGACAGGGGATTGGCTGAAGCTTTCTTT. Full variable domain (outside the CDR3, taken from reference TRBV7-9 and TRBJ1-1): DTGVSQNPRHKITKRGQNVTFRCDPISEHNRLYWYRQTLGQGPEFLTYFQNEAQLEKSRLLSDRFSAERPKGSFSTLEIQRTEQGDSAMYLCASSLDRGLAEAFFGQGTRLTVV.